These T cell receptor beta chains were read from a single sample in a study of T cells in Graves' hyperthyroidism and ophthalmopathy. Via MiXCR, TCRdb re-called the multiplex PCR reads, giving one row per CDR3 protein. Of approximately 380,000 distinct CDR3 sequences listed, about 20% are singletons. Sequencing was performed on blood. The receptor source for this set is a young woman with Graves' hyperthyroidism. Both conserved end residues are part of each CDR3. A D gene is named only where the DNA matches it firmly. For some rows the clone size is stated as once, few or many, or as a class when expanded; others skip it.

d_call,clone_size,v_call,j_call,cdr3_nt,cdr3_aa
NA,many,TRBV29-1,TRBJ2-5,TGCAGCGTTGATTCTGGGTCATATACGGAGACCCAGTACTTC,CSVDSGSYTETQYF
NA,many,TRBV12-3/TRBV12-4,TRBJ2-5,TGTGCCAGCAGTTTTAGGGAGACCCAGTACTTC,CASSFRETQYF
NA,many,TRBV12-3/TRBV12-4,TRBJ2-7,TGTGCCAGCAAATCGGGACTCTACTCCTACGAGCAGTACTTC,CASKSGLYSYEQYF
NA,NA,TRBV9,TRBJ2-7,TGTGCCAGCAGCGTAGCCGGACAGTTAACCTACGAGCAGTACTTC,CASSVAGQLTYEQYF
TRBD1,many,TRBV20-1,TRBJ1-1,TGCAGTGCTAGGGACAGGGTTTTTGCTGAAGCTTTCTTT,CSARDRVFAEAFF
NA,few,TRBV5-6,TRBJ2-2,TGTGCCAGCAGCTCCCACAGGCTACTGAACACCGGGGAGCTGTTTTTT,CASSSHRLLNTGELFF
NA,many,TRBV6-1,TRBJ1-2,TGTGCCAGCAGTGACAGTTCAAGACCTGGCTACACCTTC,CASSDSSRPGYTF
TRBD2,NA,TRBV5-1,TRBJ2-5,TGCGCCAGCAGCTCCGGGGGGGGGTTGGAGACCCAGTACTTC,CASSSGGGLETQYF
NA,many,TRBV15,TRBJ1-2,TGTGCCACCAGCAGAGATAGGAATCGCCTGGTTAATGGCTACACCTTC,CATSRDRNRLVNGYTF
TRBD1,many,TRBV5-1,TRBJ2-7,TGCGCCAGCAGCTTGGATGGACAGGGGACCTACGAGCAGTACTTC,CASSLDGQGTYEQYF
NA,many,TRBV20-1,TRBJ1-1,TGCAGTGCTACCAGGGGAGGGAGGAATACTGAAGCTTTCTTT,CSATRGGRNTEAFF
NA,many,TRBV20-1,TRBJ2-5,TGCAGTGCCTACCCCTGGGGGGCGACCGGGGCCCAGTACTTC,CSAYPWGATGAQYF
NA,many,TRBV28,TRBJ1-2,TGTGCCAGCAGTTTCCCCGGAAGCCAGGTTTGGTTCAATGGCTACACCTTC,CASSFPGSQVWFNGYTF
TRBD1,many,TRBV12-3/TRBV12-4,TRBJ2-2,TGTGCCAGCAGTTCTGGAGACAGGGTAACCGGGGAGCTGTTTTTT,CASSSGDRVTGELFF
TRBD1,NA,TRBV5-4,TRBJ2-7,TGTGCCAGCAGCTTTCCTTCAGGGGGCGTGCACGAGCAGTACTTC,CASSFPSGGVHEQYF
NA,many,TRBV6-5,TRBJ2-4,TGTGCCAGCGAGTTGGGACCCAAAAACATTCAGTACTTC,CASELGPKNIQYF
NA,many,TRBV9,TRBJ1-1,TGTGCCAGCAGCTCTATTGCCTCCGAAGCTTTCTTT,CASSSIASEAFF
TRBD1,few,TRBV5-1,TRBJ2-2,TGCGCCAGCAGCTTAGGGACAGTGGACACCGGGGAGCTGTTTTTT,CASSLGTVDTGELFF
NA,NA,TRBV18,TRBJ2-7,TGTGCCAGCTCACCTGGCCAGGGCGGTACCTACGAGCAGTACTTC,CASSPGQGGTYEQYF
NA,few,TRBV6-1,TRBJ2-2,TGTGCCAGCACTCTTCAGTCCGGCAGATACTCAACCGGGGAGCTGTTTTTT,CASTLQSGRYSTGELFF
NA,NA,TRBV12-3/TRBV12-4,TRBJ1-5,TGTGCCAGCAGTTTAGGTCCCTCGTCTAGCAATCAGCCCCAGCATTTT,CASSLGPSSSNQPQHF
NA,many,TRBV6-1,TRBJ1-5,TGTGCCAGCAGTACCTGGGGTACCAATCAGCCCCAGCATTTT,CASSTWGTNQPQHF
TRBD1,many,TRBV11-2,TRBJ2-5,TGTGCCAGCAGCAGGGGGACAGGGAATCAAGAGACCCAGTACTTC,CASSRGTGNQETQYF
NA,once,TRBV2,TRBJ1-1,TGTGCCAGCAGTGAATCTGGCCAGGTGAACACTGAAGCTTTCTTT,CASSESGQVNTEAFF
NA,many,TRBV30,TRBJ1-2,TGTGCCACATCTTGGGCTGGGTATGGCTACACCTTC,CATSWAGYGYTF
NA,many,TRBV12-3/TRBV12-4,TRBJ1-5,TGTGCCAGCAAACCGGACGGGTATAGCAATCAGCCCCAGCATTTT,CASKPDGYSNQPQHF
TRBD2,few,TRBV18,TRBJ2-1,TGTGCCAGCTCCTCGGGGGGTCCCAATGAGCAGTTCTTC,CASSSGGPNEQFF
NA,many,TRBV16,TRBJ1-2,TGTGCCAGCAGCCATTTTACAGGACTGTTCGAGTATGGCTACACCTTC,CASSHFTGLFEYGYTF
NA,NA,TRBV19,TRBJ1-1,TGTGCCAGTAGTATAGCCGCAGGAAAAATGGGAGCTTTCTTT,CASSIAAGKMGAFF
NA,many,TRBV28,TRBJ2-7,TGTGCCAGCAGTGACCCACGGGTGGGCGTTTACGAGCAGTACTTC,CASSDPRVGVYEQYF
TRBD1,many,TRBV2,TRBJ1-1,TGTGCCAGCAGTTCTCGGACAGGGACTAACACTGAAGCTTTCTTT,CASSSRTGTNTEAFF
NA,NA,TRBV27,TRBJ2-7,TGTGCCAGCCGTTCGAGAGGGAGGTCCTACGAGCAGTACTTC,CASRSRGRSYEQYF
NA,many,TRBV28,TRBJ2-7,TGTGCCAGCAGTTCGCTCGTCTACGAGCAGTACTTC,CASSSLVYEQYF
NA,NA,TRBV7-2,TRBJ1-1,TGTGCCAGCAGCTTACAGGGCTTGGGGAGCACTGAAGCTTTCTTT,CASSLQGLGSTEAFF
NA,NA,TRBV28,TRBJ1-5,TGTGCCAGCAGCGTAATAGGTCAGCCCCAGCATTTT,CASSVIGQPQHF
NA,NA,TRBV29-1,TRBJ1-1,TGCAGCGTTGAAGATGAATCGAACACTGAAGCTTTCTTT,CSVEDESNTEAFF
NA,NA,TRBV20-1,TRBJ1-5,TGCAGTGCTAGCCCGGACGAGGGGCCCCAGCATTTT,CSASPDEGPQHF
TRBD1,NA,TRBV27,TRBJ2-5,TGTGCCAGCAGTTTGTCGCCGCACAGGGGGGAGACCCAGTACTTC,CASSLSPHRGETQYF
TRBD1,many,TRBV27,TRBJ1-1,TGTGCCAGCAGTTTCAGGTCCCCCACGGACAGGCTGGTCCACACTGAAGCTTTCTTT,CASSFRSPTDRLVHTEAFF
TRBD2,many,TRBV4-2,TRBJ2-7,TGTGCCAGCAGCCCGAGGACTAGCGGGGGGCCTAATCCCAGCTCCTACGAGCAGTACTTC,CASSPRTSGGPNPSSYEQYF
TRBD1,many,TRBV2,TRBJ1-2,TGTGCCAGCAGTGAAGGACAGGGGGGCTCCCAGGGCTACACCTTC,CASSEGQGGSQGYTF
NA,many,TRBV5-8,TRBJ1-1,TGTGCCAGCAGCTTGGGGGGGATGGGGACTGAAGCTTTCTTT,CASSLGGMGTEAFF
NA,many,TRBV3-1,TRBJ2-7,TGTGCCAGCAGCACCCTTTTGGGAGAGCAGTACTTC,CASSTLLGEQYF
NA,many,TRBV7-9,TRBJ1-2,TGTGCCAGCAGCTTATCTACAGGGAACTATGGCTACACCTTC,CASSLSTGNYGYTF
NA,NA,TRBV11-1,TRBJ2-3,TGTGCCAGCAGCTTAGCCCATCGAACTAATTCGCAGTATTTT,CASSLAHRTNSQYF
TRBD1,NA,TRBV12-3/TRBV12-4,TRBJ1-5,TGTGCCAGCAGCCCACAGGGGGCAAGTCAGCCCCAGCATTTT,CASSPQGASQPQHF
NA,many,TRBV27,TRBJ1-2,TGTGCCAGCAGGCCTCTTTCCGGACAGTTGAACTATGGCTACACCTTC,CASRPLSGQLNYGYTF
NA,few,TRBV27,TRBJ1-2,TGTGCCAGCAGTTGGAGCCGGTCGGTTTTCTATGGCTACACCTTC,CASSWSRSVFYGYTF
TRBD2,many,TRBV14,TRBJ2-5,TGTGTCAGGATAACTAGCGGGGAGCAAGAGACCCAGTACTTC,CVRITSGEQETQYF
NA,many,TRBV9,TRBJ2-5,TGTGCCAGCCTTTTATGGACAGAGCAAAAAGAGACCCAGTACTTC,CASLLWTEQKETQYF
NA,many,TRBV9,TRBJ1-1,TGTGTCAGCAGCCTCGGTCCAGGCACTGAAGCTTTCTTT,CVSSLGPGTEAFF
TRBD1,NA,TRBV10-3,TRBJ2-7,TGTGCCATCAGTGAGTCGACAGGGGCCACCTACGAGCAGTACTTC,CAISESTGATYEQYF
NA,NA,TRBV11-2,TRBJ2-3,TGTGCCAGCAGCTTAGGTGTCGGGAATACGCAGTATTTT,CASSLGVGNTQYF
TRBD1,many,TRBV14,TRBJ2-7,TGTGCCAGCAGCTACGGGACAGCCACGTACGAGCAGTACTTC,CASSYGTATYEQYF
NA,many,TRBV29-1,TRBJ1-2,TGCAGCGTTGATGAGGCGCCCGGGTCCTATGGCTACACCTTC,CSVDEAPGSYGYTF
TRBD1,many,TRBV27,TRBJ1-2,TGTGCCAGCAGTTCGAGGGTTGGCAGGAGACAGGGTGAACTTTGGGGCTACACCTTC,CASSSRVGRRQGELWGYTF
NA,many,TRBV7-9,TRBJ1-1,TGTGCCAGCAGCTTAACCTGGGGCAACACTGAAGCTTTCTTT,CASSLTWGNTEAFF
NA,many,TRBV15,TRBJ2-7,TGTGCCACCAGCAGAGATCTAGGGCCGACCTACGAGCAGTACTTC,CATSRDLGPTYEQYF
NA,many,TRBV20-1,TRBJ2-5,TGCAGTGCTAGAGATGTTCCAACTGGAGGCGAGACCCAGTACTTC,CSARDVPTGGETQYF